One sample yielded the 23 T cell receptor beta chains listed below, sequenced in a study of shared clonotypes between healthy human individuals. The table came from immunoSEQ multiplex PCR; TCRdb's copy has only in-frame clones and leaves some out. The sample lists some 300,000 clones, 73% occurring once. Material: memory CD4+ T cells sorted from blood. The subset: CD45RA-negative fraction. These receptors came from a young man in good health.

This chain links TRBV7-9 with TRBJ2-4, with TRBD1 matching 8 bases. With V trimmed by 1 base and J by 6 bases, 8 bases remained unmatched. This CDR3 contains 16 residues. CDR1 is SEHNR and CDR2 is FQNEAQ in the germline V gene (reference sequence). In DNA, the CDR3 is TGTGCCAGCAGCTTAGGAGACAGGGGTACGAGAAACATTCAGTACTTC. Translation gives CASSLGDRGTRNIQYF.

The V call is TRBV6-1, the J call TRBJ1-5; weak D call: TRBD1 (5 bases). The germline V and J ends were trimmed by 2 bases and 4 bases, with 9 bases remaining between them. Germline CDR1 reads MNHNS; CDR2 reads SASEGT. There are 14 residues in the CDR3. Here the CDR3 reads CASSERQFNQPQHF. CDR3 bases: TGTGCCAGCAGTGAACGACAGTTTAATCAGCCCCAGCATTTT.

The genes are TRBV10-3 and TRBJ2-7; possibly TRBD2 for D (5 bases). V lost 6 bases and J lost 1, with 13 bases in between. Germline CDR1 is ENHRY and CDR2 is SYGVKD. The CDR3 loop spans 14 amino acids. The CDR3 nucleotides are TGTGCCATCAGGCGACTATCCTCATCCTACGAGCAGTACTTC. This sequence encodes CAIRRLSSSYEQYF.

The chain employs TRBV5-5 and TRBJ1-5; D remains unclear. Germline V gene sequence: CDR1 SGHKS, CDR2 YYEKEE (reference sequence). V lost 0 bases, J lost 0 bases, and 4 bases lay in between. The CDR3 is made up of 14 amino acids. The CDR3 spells CASSLESSNQPQHF. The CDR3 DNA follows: TGTGCCAGCAGCTTGGAGAGTAGCAATCAGCCCCAGCATTTT.

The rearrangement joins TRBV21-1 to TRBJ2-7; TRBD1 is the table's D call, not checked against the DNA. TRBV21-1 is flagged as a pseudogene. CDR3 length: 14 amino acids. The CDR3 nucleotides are TGTGCCAGCAGCAGCGGGACAGGGAGCTACGAGCAGTACTTC. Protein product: CASSSGTGSYEQYF.

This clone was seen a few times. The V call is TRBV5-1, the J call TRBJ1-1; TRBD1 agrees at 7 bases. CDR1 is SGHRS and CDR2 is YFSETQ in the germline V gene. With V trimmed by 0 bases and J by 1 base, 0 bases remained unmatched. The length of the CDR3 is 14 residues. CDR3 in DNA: TGCGCCAGCAGCTTGGACAGGGGGAACACTGAAGCTTTCTTT. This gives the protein CASSLDRGNTEAFF.

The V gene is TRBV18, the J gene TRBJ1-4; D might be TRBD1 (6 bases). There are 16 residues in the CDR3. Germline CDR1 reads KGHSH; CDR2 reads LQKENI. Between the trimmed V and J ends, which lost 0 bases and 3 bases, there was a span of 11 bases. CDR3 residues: CASSPPTGGSNEKLFF. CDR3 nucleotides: TGTGCCAGCTCACCACCGACGGGGGGCTCTAATGAAAAACTGTTTTTT.

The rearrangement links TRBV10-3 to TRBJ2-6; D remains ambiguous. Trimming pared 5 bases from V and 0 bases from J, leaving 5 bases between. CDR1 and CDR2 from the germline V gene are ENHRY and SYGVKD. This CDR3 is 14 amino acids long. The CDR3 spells CAISTRSGANVLTF. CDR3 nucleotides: TGTGCCATCAGTACCCGCTCTGGGGCCAACGTCCTGACTTTC.

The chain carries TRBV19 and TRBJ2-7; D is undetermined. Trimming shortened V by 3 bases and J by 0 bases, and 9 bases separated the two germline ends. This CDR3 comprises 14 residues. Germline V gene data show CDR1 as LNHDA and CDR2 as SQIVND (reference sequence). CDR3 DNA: TGTGCCAGTAGTATCGACCCAAACTCCTACGAGCAGTACTTC. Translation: CASSIDPNSYEQYF.

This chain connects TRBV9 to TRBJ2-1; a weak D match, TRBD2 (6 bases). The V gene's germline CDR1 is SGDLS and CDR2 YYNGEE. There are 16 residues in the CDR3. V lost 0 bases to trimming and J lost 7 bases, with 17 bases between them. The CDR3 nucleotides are TGTGCCAGCAGCGTAGGATTCGGGGGTGGGCCGAATGAGCAGTTCTTC. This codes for CASSVGFGGGPNEQFF.

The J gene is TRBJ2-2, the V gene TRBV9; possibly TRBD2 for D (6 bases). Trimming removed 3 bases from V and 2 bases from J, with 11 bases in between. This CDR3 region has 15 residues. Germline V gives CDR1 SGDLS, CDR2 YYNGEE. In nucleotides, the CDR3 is TGTGCCAGCAGCGCGGGAGCATTAAACACCGGGGAGCTGTTTTTT. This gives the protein CASSAGALNTGELFF.

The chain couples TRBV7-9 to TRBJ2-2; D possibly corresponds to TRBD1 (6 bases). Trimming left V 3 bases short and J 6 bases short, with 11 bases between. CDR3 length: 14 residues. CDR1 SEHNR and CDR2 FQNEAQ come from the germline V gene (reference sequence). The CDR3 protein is CASSLGTYAGELFF. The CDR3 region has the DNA TGTGCCAGCAGCTTGGGGACATACGCCGGGGAGCTGTTTTTT.

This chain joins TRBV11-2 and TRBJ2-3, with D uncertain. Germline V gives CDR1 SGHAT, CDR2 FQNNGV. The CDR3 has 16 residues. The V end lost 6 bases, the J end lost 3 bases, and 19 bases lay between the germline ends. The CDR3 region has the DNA TGTGCCAGCAGTCCCATGGTCTTAGGTCGAACAGATACGCAGTATTTT. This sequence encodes CASSPMVLGRTDTQYF.

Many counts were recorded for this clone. CDR3 in amino acids: CASSPLGAGQETQYF. For the CDR3, the DNA is TGTGCCAGCTCACCACTTGGGGCCGGACAAGAGACCCAGTACTTC. The chain employs TRBV18 and TRBJ2-5; tentative D call: TRBD1 (5 bases). The CDR3 is made up of 15 amino acids. Per germline, CDR1 KGHSH and CDR2 LQKENI. The V and J ends lost 1 base and 2 bases respectively, with 11 bases between them.

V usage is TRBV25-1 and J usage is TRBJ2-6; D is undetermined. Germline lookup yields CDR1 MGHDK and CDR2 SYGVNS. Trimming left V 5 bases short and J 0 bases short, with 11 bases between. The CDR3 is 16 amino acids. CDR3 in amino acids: CASSSPLYSGANVLTF. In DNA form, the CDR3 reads TGTGCCAGCAGTTCCCCCCTCTACTCTGGGGCCAACGTCCTGACTTTC.

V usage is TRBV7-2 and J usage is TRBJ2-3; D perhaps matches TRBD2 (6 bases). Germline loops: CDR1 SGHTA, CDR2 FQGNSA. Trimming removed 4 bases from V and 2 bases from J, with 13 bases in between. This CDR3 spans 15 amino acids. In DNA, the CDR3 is TGTGCCAGCAGCTCATTCACTAGCCCCACAGATACGCAGTATTTT. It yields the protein CASSSFTSPTDTQYF.

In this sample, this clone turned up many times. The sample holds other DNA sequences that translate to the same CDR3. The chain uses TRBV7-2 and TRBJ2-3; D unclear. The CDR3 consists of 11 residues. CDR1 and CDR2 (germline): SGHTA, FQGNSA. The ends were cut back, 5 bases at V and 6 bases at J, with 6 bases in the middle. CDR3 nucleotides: TGTGCCAGCAGCCGACGGGATACGCAGTATTTT. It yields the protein CASSRRDTQYF. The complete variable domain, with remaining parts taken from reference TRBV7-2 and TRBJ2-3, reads GAGVSQSPSNKVTEKGKDVELRCDPISGHTALYWYRQSLGQGLEFLIYFQGNSAPDKSGLPSDRFSAERTGGSVSTLTIQRTQQEDSAVYLCASSRRDTQYFGPGTRLTVL.

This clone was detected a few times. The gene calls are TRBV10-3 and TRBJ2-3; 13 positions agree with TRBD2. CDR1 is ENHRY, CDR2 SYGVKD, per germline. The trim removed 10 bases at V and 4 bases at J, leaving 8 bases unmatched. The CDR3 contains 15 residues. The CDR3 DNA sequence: TGTGCCACCCAGGAACTAGCGGGAGGGCCAGATACGCAGTATTTT. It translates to CATQELAGGPDTQYF.

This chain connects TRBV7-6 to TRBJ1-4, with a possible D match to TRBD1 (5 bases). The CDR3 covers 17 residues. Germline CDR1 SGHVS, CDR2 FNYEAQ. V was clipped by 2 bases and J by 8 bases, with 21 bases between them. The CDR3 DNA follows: TGTGCCAGCAGCTTAATCATGCCCGGGCGGGGACCAGAAAAACTGTTTTTT. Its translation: CASSLIMPGRGPEKLFF.

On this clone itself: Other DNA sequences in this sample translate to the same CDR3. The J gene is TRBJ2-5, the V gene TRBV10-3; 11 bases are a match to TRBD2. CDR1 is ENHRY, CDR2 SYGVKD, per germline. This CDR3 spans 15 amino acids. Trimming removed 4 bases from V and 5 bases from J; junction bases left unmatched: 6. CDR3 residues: CAISGLAGGGETQYF. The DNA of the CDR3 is TGTGCCATCAGTGGGCTAGCGGGAGGAGGGGAGACCCAGTACTTC.

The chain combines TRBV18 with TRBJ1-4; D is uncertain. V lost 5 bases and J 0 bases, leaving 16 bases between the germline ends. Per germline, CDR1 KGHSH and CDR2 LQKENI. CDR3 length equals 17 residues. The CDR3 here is CASSTLRIAATNEKLFF. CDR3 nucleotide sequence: TGTGCCAGCTCAACCCTCAGAATAGCAGCAACTAATGAAAAACTGTTTTTT.

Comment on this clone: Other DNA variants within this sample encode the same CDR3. The chain's CDR3 is CSVGQGGYNEQFF. CDR3 sequence (DNA): TGCAGCGTGGGACAGGGCGGCTACAATGAGCAGTTCTTC. The chain employs TRBV29-1 and TRBJ2-1; TRBD1 aligns across 9 bases. The CDR3 is 13 amino acids. Germline V lookup: CDR1 SQVTM, CDR2 ANQGSEA. The trim removed 6 bases at V and 3 bases at J, leaving 3 bases unmatched.

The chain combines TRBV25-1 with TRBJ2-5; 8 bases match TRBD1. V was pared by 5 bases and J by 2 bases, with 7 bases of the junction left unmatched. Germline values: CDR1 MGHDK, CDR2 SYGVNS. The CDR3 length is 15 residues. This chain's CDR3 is CASSLGQGKQETQYF. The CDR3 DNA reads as TGTGCCAGCAGTCTAGGACAGGGCAAACAAGAGACCCAGTACTTC.